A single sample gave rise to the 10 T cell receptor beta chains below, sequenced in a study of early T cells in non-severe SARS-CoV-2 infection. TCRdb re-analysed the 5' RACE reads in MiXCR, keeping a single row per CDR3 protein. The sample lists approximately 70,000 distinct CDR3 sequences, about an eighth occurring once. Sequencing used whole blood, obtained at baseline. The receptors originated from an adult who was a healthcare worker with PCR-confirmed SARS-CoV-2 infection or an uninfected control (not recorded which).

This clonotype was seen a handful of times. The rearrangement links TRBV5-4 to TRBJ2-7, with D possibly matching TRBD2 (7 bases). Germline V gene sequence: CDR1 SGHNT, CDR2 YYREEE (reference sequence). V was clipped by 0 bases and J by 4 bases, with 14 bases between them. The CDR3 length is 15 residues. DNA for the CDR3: TGTGCCAGCAGCTTGGGCGGGGGCCGATCTTACGAGCAGTACTTC. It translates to CASSLGGGRSYEQYF.

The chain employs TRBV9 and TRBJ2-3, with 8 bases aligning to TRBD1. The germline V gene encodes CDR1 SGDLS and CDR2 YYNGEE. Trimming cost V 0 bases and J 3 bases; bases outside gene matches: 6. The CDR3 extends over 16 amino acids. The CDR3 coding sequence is TGTGCCAGCAGCGTAGTTCAGGGGGCATGGACAGATACGCAGTATTTT. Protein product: CASSVVQGAWTDTQYF.

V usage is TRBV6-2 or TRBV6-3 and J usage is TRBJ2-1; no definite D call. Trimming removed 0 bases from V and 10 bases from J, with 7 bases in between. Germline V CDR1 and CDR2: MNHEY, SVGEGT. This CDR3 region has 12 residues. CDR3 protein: CASSYSSDEQFF. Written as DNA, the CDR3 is TGTGCCAGCAGTTACTCGAGTGACGAGCAGTTCTTC.

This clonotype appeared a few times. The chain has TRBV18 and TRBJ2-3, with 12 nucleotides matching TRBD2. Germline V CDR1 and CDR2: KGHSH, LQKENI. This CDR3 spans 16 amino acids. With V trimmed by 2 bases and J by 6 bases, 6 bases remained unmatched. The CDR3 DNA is TGTGCCAGCTCACCAAGCCTAGCGGGGGGGAAGGATACGCAGTATTTT. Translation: CASSPSLAGGKDTQYF.

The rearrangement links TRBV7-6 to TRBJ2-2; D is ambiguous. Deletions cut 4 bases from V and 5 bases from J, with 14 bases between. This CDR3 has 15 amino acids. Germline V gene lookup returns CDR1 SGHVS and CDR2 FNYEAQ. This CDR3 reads CASSSYAHLTGELFF. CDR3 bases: TGTGCCAGCAGCTCATACGCCCACCTGACCGGGGAGCTGTTTTTT.

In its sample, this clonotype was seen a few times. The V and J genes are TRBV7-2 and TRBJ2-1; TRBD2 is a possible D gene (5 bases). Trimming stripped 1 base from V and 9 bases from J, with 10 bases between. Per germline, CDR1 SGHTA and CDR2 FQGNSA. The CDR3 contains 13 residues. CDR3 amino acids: CASSLERFSEQFF. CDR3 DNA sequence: TGTGCCAGCAGCTTAGAGCGGTTCAGTGAGCAGTTCTTC.

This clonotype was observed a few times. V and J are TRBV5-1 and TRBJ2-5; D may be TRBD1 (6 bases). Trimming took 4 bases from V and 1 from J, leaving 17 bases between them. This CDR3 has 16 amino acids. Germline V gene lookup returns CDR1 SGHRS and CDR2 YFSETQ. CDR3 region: CASSESRGPSQETQYF. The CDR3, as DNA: TGCGCCAGCAGCGAATCCAGGGGTCCTTCCCAAGAGACCCAGTACTTC.

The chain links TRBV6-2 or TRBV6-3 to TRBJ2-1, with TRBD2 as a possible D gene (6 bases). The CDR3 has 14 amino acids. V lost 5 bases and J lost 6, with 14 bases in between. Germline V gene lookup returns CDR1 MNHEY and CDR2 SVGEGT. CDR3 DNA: TGTGCCAGCAGTGAATATCTGACTAGCAATGAGCAGTTCTTC. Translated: CASSEYLTSNEQFF.

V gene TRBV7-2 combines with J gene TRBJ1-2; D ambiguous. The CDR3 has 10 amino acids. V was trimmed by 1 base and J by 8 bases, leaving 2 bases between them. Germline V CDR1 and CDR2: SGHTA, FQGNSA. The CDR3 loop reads CASSLGGYTF. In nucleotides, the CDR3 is TGTGCCAGCAGCTTAGGCGGCTACACCTTC.

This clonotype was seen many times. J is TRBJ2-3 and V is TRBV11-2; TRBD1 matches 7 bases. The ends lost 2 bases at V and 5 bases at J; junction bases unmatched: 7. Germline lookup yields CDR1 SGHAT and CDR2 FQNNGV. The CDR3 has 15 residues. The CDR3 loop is CASSLYGQDRDTQYF. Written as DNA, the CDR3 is TGTGCCAGCAGCTTATACGGACAGGACAGAGATACGCAGTATTTT.